This record covers a single TCR beta chain. The V end was cut by 5 bases, the J end by 6 bases, with 14 bases between. Looked up from germline, CDR1 is KGHSH and CDR2 is LQKENI. CDR3 length equals 14 residues. This entry belongs to a study of lymphopenia after photon versus proton radiotherapy. Measured with immunoSEQ multiplex PCR; TCRdb has only the in-frame clones, and not every one. The table shows approximately 70,000 clones, with about nine tenths occurring only once. The genes are TRBV18 and TRBJ1-5; D perhaps matches TRBD1 (6 bases). The source material was peripheral blood, sampled from a patient treated with proton-based radiotherapy. The source is a man older than 75 with esophageal cancer. The DNA of the CDR3 is TGTGCCAGCTCAGACGCTACAGGGTTTCAGCCCCAGCATTTT. As protein: CASSDATGFQPQHF.